This record looks at one T cell receptor (beta chain) sequence and its context. As yet, its antigen is unknown. This sample is part of a study of beta chain features in type 1 diabetes. Study-wide points: There was a moderate but significant shortening of TCRB CDR3s in all four CD4+ subsets of Type 1 diabetes patients.

Every bit of the isolated RNA underwent reverse transcription, so sequencing read expressed TCRB transcripts. Sequencing used immunoSEQ multiplex PCR; TCRdb keeps in-frame clones, though not all of them. Of a few hundred thousand clones listed, around 24% are singletons. There was one heparinised blood draw per donor, averaging roughly 110 mL. The sequenced material came from naive CD4+ T cells from blood. The sequence derives from a woman in her 30s with type 1 diabetes.

CDR3 region: CAWSHDSSTGKYEQYF. In DNA form, the CDR3 reads TGTGCCTGGAGTCACGACTCGTCGACAGGGAAATACGAGCAGTACTTC. The V gene is TRBV30, the J gene TRBJ2-7, with TRBD1 matching 7 bases. This CDR3 spans 16 amino acids. With V trimmed by 2 bases and J by 4 bases, 14 bases remained unmatched. CDR1 and CDR2 from the germline V gene are GTSNPN and SVGIG (reference sequence).